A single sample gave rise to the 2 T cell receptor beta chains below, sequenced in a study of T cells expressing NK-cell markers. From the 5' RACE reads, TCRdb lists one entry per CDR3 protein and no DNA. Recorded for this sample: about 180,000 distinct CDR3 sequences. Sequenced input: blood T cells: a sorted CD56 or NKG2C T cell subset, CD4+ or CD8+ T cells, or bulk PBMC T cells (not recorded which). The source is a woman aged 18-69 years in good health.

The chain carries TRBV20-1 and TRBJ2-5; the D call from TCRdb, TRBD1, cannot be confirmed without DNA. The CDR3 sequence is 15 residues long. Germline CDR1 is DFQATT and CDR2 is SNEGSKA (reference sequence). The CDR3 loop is CSARYTGEPQETQYF.

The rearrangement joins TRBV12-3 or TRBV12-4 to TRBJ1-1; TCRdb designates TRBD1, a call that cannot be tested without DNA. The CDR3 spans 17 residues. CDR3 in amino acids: CATNPRNRGNFNTEAFF.